What follows is one T cell receptor beta chain and its context. The data derive from a study of technical replicates of blood from a handful of donors. Method: immunoSEQ multiplex PCR; TCRdb's copy keeps in-frame clones and lacks some. The sample has about 81,000 clones, about 96% seen once; the top ten hold about 0.2%. The clonotype comes from a human donor in good health. The sample taken for sequencing was T cells isolated from PBMCs.

The CDR3 DNA reads TGTGCCAGTAGACGGGGGGGGTACCAAGAGACCCAGTACTTC. Translation gives CASRRGGYQETQYF. The chain employs TRBV19 and TRBJ2-5; the match to TRBD2 covers 8 bases. J was trimmed by 0 bases and V by 6 bases; bases with no gene match: 3. This CDR3 region has 14 residues. Germline V lookup: CDR1 LNHDA, CDR2 SQIVND (reference sequence).